The 9 T cell receptor beta chains below come from one sample, sequenced in a study of OX40 agonist ivuxolimab in advanced cancers. Some clones are missing from TCRdb's copy, which holds only in-frame ones; the method was immunoSEQ multiplex PCR. There are about 70,000 clones in the sample; roughly 92% occur only once, and under 10% lies in the top ten. This material consisted of CD4+ or CD8+ T cells sorted from blood, taken in a trial of the OX40 agonist ivuxolimab. These receptors were obtained from an adult with an advanced solid tumor such as melanoma, head and neck, liver or kidney cancer.

The chain uses TRBV19 and TRBJ1-1, with TRBD1 identical over 7 bases. The CDR3 contains 13 residues. J was trimmed by 1 base and V by 4 bases; bases with no gene match: 0. Germline assignment: CDR1 LNHDA and CDR2 SQIVND (reference sequence). The CDR3 sequence is CASSRTGNTEAFF. The DNA for the CDR3 is TGTGCCAGTAGTAGGACAGGGAACACTGAAGCTTTCTTT.

Only one count was recorded for this clone. The chain couples TRBV6-5 to TRBJ2-7; TRBD2 aligns across 8 bases. Germline trimming cut 4 bases from V and 2 bases from J; bases unmatched to any gene: 7. Germline V gene lookup returns CDR1 MNHEY and CDR2 SVGAGI. The CDR3 runs 15 residues. Written as DNA, the CDR3 is TGTGCCAGCAGTTCCGGGGGGGGGCCAACCTACGAGCAGTACTTC. Protein: CASSSGGGPTYEQYF.

V usage is TRBV5-5 and J usage is TRBJ2-3; TRBD2 matches at 10 bases. Trimming removed 2 bases from V and 6 bases from J; junction bases left unmatched: 3. The germline V gene encodes CDR1 SGHKS and CDR2 YYEKEE (reference sequence). This CDR3 region has 14 residues. CDR3 in DNA: TGTGCCAGCAGCTTAGCGGGGGGGCCTGATACGCAGTATTTT. This gives the protein CASSLAGGPDTQYF.

V gene TRBV7-2 combines with J gene TRBJ2-3; 10 nucleotides match TRBD1. The V and J ends lost 1 base and 3 bases, in that order; junction bases with no gene match: 10. CDR3 length: 18 amino acids. Germline CDR1 reads SGHTA; CDR2 reads FQGNSA. Written as DNA, the CDR3 is TGTGCCAGCAGCTTAGGGTTGCCGGGACAGGGGAAGACAGATACGCAGTATTTT. This gives the protein CASSLGLPGQGKTDTQYF.

This clone has just one count. The CDR3 coding sequence is TGTGCCAGCGAACCGGGACAGGGTGCCTACGAGCAGTACTTC. This gives the protein CASEPGQGAYEQYF. V is TRBV2 and J is TRBJ2-7; TRBD1 agrees at 9 bases. The germline V gene has CDR1 SNHLY and CDR2 FYNNEI. Trimming removed 8 bases from V and 2 bases from J; junction bases left unmatched: 7. This CDR3 contains 14 residues.

The genes are TRBV6-6 and TRBJ1-1, with 7 bases lining up with TRBD1. The CDR3 has 14 amino acids. Trimming cost V 2 bases and J 5 bases; bases outside gene matches: 5. The germline CDR1 and CDR2 sequences are MNHNY and SVGAGI (reference sequence). The CDR3 loop reads CASSYAGGSTEAFF. The CDR3 coding sequence is TGTGCCAGCAGTTACGCAGGGGGGAGTACTGAAGCTTTCTTT.

V is TRBV15 and J is TRBJ2-7; 7 bases are shared with TRBD1. Germline V gene sequence: CDR1 LNHNV, CDR2 YYDKDF (reference sequence). The CDR3 contains 13 residues. V was clipped by 4 bases and J by 3 bases; unmatched bases: 3. The CDR3 nucleotides read TGTGCCACCAGCACCACAGGGGACTACGAGCAGTACTTC. Its translation: CATSTTGDYEQYF.

A few counts support this clone. The chain employs TRBV27 and TRBJ2-3; D may be TRBD2 (5 bases). The CDR3 has 12 residues. The germline CDR1 and CDR2 sequences are MNHEY and SMNVEV (reference sequence). V was clipped by 3 bases and J by 4 bases, with 5 bases between them. The CDR3 DNA sequence: TGTGCCAGCAGTTTCGGGGCAGATACGCAGTATTTT. Amino acid sequence: CASSFGADTQYF.

The chain carries TRBV2 and TRBJ1-4; D perhaps matches TRBD1 (6 bases). Germline V CDR1 and CDR2: SNHLY, FYNNEI. The CDR3 covers 13 residues. Trimming removed 6 bases at V and 7 bases at J, with 12 bases between. In DNA, the CDR3 is TGTGCCAGCAGGGGGGCGACGGGTGAAAAACTGTTTTTT. It specifies CASRGATGEKLFF.